Listed below are T cell receptor beta chains from one sample, sequenced in a study of T-cell memory formation after mild COVID-19. From the 5' RACE reads, TCRdb called clonotypes with MiXCR, one entry per CDR3 protein. Of around 340,000 distinct CDR3 sequences in the sample, approximately 15% were seen once. Sequenced sample: PBMCs or a T cell subset sorted from them (not recorded which). The receptors were gathered from a man younger than 35 who had mild COVID-19 (a few samples of this study predate the infection). Cell type and time point are not known. The CDR3 runs from the conserved cysteine through the conserved F or W. D genes are given only for firm matches. Size is stated for part of the rows, as once, few or many counts, or as a class when the clone is expanded.

d_call	v_call	j_call	clone_size	cdr3_nt	cdr3_aa
TRBD1	TRBV12-3/TRBV12-4	TRBJ1-6	-	TGTGCCAGCAGACCCACAGGGGATAATTCACCCCTCCACTTT	CASRPTGDNSPLHF
-	TRBV6-2/TRBV6-3	TRBJ1-1	-	TGTGCCAGCAGTTACGGACGGAGGACCACTGAAGCTTTCTTT	CASSYGRRTTEAFF
-	TRBV9	TRBJ1-1	few	TGTGCCAGCAGCGTAGTACTCGGGGACACTGAAGCTTTCTTT	CASSVVLGDTEAFF
-	TRBV6-2/TRBV6-3	TRBJ2-1	many	TGTGCCAGCAAAATAGGCCTAGCCTCCTACAATGAGCAGTTCTTC	CASKIGLASYNEQFF
TRBD1	TRBV5-1	TRBJ1-1	-	TGCGCCAGCAGCGATCCCGGGACAGGGGCCACTGAAGCTTTCTTT	CASSDPGTGATEAFF
-	TRBV4-2	TRBJ2-3	many	TGTGCCAGCAGCCAAGACCTCCTTATATCAGATACGCAGTATTTT	CASSQDLLISDTQYF
TRBD1	TRBV5-1	TRBJ2-6	-	TGCGCCAGCGCCCCGATTTTCACAGGGGCGGCCGGAGAGGCCAACGTCCTGACTTTC	CASAPIFTGAAGEANVLTF
-	TRBV28	TRBJ2-3	-	TGTGCCAGCAGTTTGCAGCCGAACACAGATACGCAGTATTTT	CASSLQPNTDTQYF
-	TRBV19	TRBJ1-5	few	TGTGCCAGTAGTGCTACAGTGTACGGTAGCAATCAGCCCCAGCATTTT	CASSATVYGSNQPQHF
TRBD1	TRBV12-3/TRBV12-4	TRBJ2-1	-	TGTGCCAGCGGCGCGCGGGACAGGGAATTACACAATGAGCAGTTCTTC	CASGARDRELHNEQFF
TRBD2	TRBV9	TRBJ2-1	many	TGTGCCAGCAGCTCGCGGACTAGCGGGGCCTACAATGAGCAGTTCTTC	CASSSRTSGAYNEQFF
-	TRBV11-3	TRBJ1-3	few	TGTGCCAGCAGCTCAGGACGGCACGGAAACACCATATATTTT	CASSSGRHGNTIYF
-	TRBV5-1	TRBJ1-1	-	TGCGCCAGCAGCCGAGGTCAGGGTTTTGGTACTGAAGCTTTCTTT	CASSRGQGFGTEAFF
TRBD1	TRBV10-2	TRBJ1-1	few	TGCGCCAGCAGTGTAGGGGGACAGCCGAACACTGAAGCTTTCTTT	CASSVGGQPNTEAFF